One and the same sample provided the 23 T cell receptor beta chains below, sequenced in a study of cytomegalovirus exposure and HLA in healthy donors. The PCR contained 60 Vbeta and 13 Jbeta primers. Profiled with immunoSEQ multiplex PCR; TCRdb holds only in-frame clones, not every one. The data hold about 160,000 clones, with about 72% observed a single time. The sequenced material came from PBMCs. The receptor source for this set is a man in his sixties in good health and CMV-seronegative.

This chain links TRBV5-1 with TRBJ1-4; possible D gene TRBD1, 6 bases. The CDR3 contains 14 residues. V lost 3 bases and J 8 bases, leaving 14 bases between the germline ends. CDR1 and CDR2 (germline): SGHRS, YFSETQ. The CDR3 loop is CASSSQGTGEKLFF. CDR3 sequence (DNA): TGCGCCAGCAGCTCACAGGGTACTGGCGAAAAACTGTTTTTT.

V usage is TRBV7-2 and J usage is TRBJ2-3; possible D gene TRBD2, 5 bases. In germline, CDR1 is SGHTA, CDR2 FQGNSA. CDR3 length: 16 amino acids. The ends were cut back, 3 bases at V and 5 bases at J, with 18 bases in the middle. The CDR3 bases are TGTGCCAGCAGCTTCCATAGCGTCCAGCTGGGAGATACGCAGTATTTT. This gives the protein CASSFHSVQLGDTQYF.

The chain joins TRBV5-4 to TRBJ1-1; 9 bases match TRBD1. V lost 5 bases, J lost 4 bases, and 3 bases stayed unmatched. Germline V gene lookup returns CDR1 SGHNT and CDR2 YYREEE (reference sequence). The CDR3 is 13 residues long. The CDR3 reads CASRTGGGTEAFF. CDR3 DNA: TGTGCCAGCAGGACAGGGGGAGGCACTGAAGCTTTCTTT.

V usage is TRBV4-3 and J usage is TRBJ2-7; 8 bases agree with TRBD2. The CDR3 loop spans 15 amino acids. Germline V gene lookup returns CDR1 LGHNA and CDR2 YSLEER. The junction had 4 bases not matched to a gene; V was cut back by 0 bases and J by 3 bases. DNA of the CDR3: TGCGCCAGCAGCCAAGAGACGGGACTAGACTACGAGCAGTACTTC. Translated: CASSQETGLDYEQYF.

The V call is TRBV6-4, the J call TRBJ1-1; TRBD1 might be the D (5 bases). CDR3 size: 16 residues. V gave up 2 bases and J gave up 1 base, with 14 bases separating them. In germline, CDR1 is MRHNA, CDR2 SNTAGT. DNA of the CDR3: TGTGCCAGCAGTGACCCCAGAGGCAGGGCGAACACTGAAGCTTTCTTT. It translates to CASSDPRGRANTEAFF.

This clone was seen just once. The chain employs TRBV5-1 and TRBJ2-3; 8 nucleotides agree with TRBD1. CDR3 length equals 16 residues. The V and J ends lost 5 bases and 1 base, in that order; junction bases with no gene match: 9. Germline CDR1 SGHRS, CDR2 YFSETQ. The CDR3 nucleotides read TGCGCCAGCAGGAAGGAGGCGACAGGGGGCACAGATACGCAGTATTTT. Its protein product is CASRKEATGGTDTQYF.

V is TRBV4-2 and J is TRBJ2-1, with 8 bases aligning to TRBD2. V dropped 0 bases and J dropped 7; count of bases not matched to a gene: 8. The V gene's germline CDR1 is LGHNA and CDR2 YNFKEQ. The CDR3 sequence is 16 residues long. The CDR3 region has the DNA TGTGCCAGCAGCCAAGATCCAGCGGGGGCGGGGAATGAGCAGTTCTTC. Protein sequence: CASSQDPAGAGNEQFF.

The genes are TRBV19 and TRBJ2-1, with 12 bases identical to TRBD2. V lost 7 bases to trimming and J lost 8 bases; unmatched junction nucleotides: 9. This CDR3 is 15 amino acids long. The V gene's germline CDR1 is LNHDA and CDR2 SQIVND (reference sequence). The CDR3 is CASTLAGGVFHEQFF. The CDR3 DNA is TGTGCCAGTACCCTAGCGGGAGGGGTGTTCCATGAGCAGTTCTTC.

The genes are TRBV9 and TRBJ1-1, with 12 bases matching TRBD1. The germline V gene has CDR1 SGDLS and CDR2 YYNGEE. V was clipped by 5 bases and J by 1 base; unmatched bases: 0. This CDR3 comprises 14 residues. The CDR3 protein is CASRGQGANTEAFF. Here the CDR3 DNA reads TGTGCCAGCAGGGGACAGGGGGCGAACACTGAAGCTTTCTTT.

The V call is TRBV6-5, the J call TRBJ2-7; 10 bases are a match to TRBD1. The CDR3 is 13 residues long. V lost 7 bases, J lost 6 bases, and 6 bases stayed unmatched. In germline, CDR1 is MNHEY, CDR2 SVGAGI. The CDR3 spells CASKWTGGTEQYF. The CDR3 DNA reads TGTGCCAGCAAGTGGACAGGGGGAACCGAGCAGTACTTC.

The chain carries TRBV28 and TRBJ2-7; tentative D call: TRBD2 (6 bases). CDR3 length: 12 residues. Trimming left V 11 bases short and J 0 bases short, with 11 bases between. Germline-derived CDR1 and CDR2 are MDHEN and SYDVKM. The CDR3 spells CAGGANSYEQYF. The CDR3 bases are TGTGCCGGAGGGGCTAACTCCTACGAGCAGTACTTC.

A single count supports this clone. The V gene is TRBV19, the J gene TRBJ1-4; weak D call: TRBD1 (5 bases). The CDR3 sequence is 15 residues long. Between the trimmed V and J ends, which lost 6 bases and 5 bases, there was a span of 16 bases. Per germline, CDR1 LNHDA and CDR2 SQIVND (reference sequence). CDR3 nucleotides: TGTGCCAGTAGACGTCTCACAGGAGCAAATGAAAAACTGTTTTTT. Amino acid sequence: CASRRLTGANEKLFF.

The chain employs TRBV7-9 and TRBJ2-1; D may be TRBD2 (7 bases). The CDR3 covers 15 residues. Germline V gene sequence: CDR1 SEHNR, CDR2 FQNEAQ (reference sequence). V was pared by 5 bases and J by 4 bases, with 15 bases between. The CDR3 spells CASSPRGGAYNEQFF. CDR3 in DNA: TGTGCCAGCAGCCCAAGGGGGGGGGCTTACAATGAGCAGTTCTTC.

Only one count was recorded for this clone. This rearrangement joins TRBV30 to TRBJ1-1; 7 bases are shared with TRBD1. The ends lost 4 bases at V and 1 base at J; junction bases unmatched: 3. Germline V gene lookup returns CDR1 GTSNPN and CDR2 SVGIG (reference sequence). This CDR3 has 13 amino acids. The CDR3 nucleotides are TGTGCCTGGATCGGGACAGCGAACACTGAAGCTTTCTTT. It codes for CAWIGTANTEAFF.

V is TRBV18 and J is TRBJ2-7, with D tentatively TRBD1 (6 bases). CDR3 length: 13 residues. Germline V gene sequence: CDR1 KGHSH, CDR2 LQKENI. Between the trimmed V and J ends, which lost 3 bases and 2 bases, there was a span of 8 bases. This CDR3 is CASSPDSAYEQYF. CDR3 nucleotides: TGTGCCAGCTCACCGGACAGCGCCTACGAGCAGTACTTC. The variable domain in full, completed from reference TRBV18 and TRBJ2-7, reads NAGVMQNPRHLVRRRGQEARLRCSPMKGHSHVYWYRQLPEEGLKFMVYLQKENIIDESGMPKERFSAEFPKEGPSILRIQQVVRGDSAAYFCASSPDSAYEQYFGPGTRLTVT.

The J gene is TRBJ2-5, the V gene TRBV29-1, with D possibly being TRBD1 (6 bases). V gave up 7 bases and J gave up 4 bases, with 22 bases separating them. Germline CDR1 reads SQVTM; CDR2 reads ANQGSEA. This CDR3 is built from 15 residues. CDR3 sequence reads: CSGTDAGLARETQYF. For the CDR3, the DNA is TGCAGCGGGACAGACGCGGGCCTTGCTCGAGAGACCCAGTACTTC.

This chain connects TRBV9 to TRBJ2-1; 10 bases map to TRBD2. Germline-derived CDR1 and CDR2 are SGDLS and YYNGEE. The CDR3 has 18 amino acids. The ends lost 3 bases at V and 5 bases at J; junction bases unmatched: 14. CDR3 sequence: CASSEGLAGAVINNEQFF. The CDR3 region has the DNA TGTGCCAGCAGCGAGGGGCTAGCGGGGGCCGTTATCAACAATGAGCAGTTCTTC.

Ten or more counts support this clone. The V call is TRBV6-4, the J call TRBJ2-1; D may be TRBD2 (6 bases). The CDR3 is made up of 16 amino acids. Trimming left V 2 bases short and J 6 bases short, with 17 bases between. Germline V lookup: CDR1 MRHNA, CDR2 SNTAGT. The CDR3 DNA sequence: TGTGCCAGCAGTGACACCCCAGGAGGAGGGCTCAATGAGCAGTTCTTC. This sequence encodes CASSDTPGGGLNEQFF.

This chain links TRBV2 with TRBJ2-3; D unclear. The CDR3 runs to 14 residues. Trimming removed 6 bases from V and 0 bases from J, with 10 bases in between. Germline lookup yields CDR1 SNHLY and CDR2 FYNNEI. CDR3 bases: TGTGCCAGCAGCCCTTTCAGGAGCACAGATACGCAGTATTTT. Its translation is CASSPFRSTDTQYF.

The CDR3 reads CATRRLLMNTEAFF. In DNA, the CDR3 is TGTGCCACCAGGAGACTATTGATGAACACTGAAGCTTTCTTT. The V gene is TRBV15, the J gene TRBJ1-1, with no clear D. V was shortened by 6 bases and J by 0 bases, with 11 bases between the two germline ends. This CDR3 has 14 amino acids. CDR1 is LNHNV, CDR2 YYDKDF, per germline (reference sequence).

The V gene is TRBV11-2, the J gene TRBJ2-1; D is uncertain. Germline V gives CDR1 SGHAT, CDR2 FQNNGV. This CDR3 is 13 amino acids long. Deletions cut 5 bases from V and 6 bases from J, with 11 bases between. This CDR3 reads CASSQSEVNEQFF. DNA of the CDR3: TGTGCCAGCAGCCAAAGCGAAGTCAATGAGCAGTTCTTC.

The chain joins TRBV9 to TRBJ2-5, with 8 bases lining up with TRBD1. CDR3 size: 14 residues. From germline, CDR1 is SGDLS and CDR2 YYNGEE. After removal of 0 bases from V and 2 bases from J, the junction contained 0 bases not matched to a gene. The CDR3 sequence is CASSVGQGQETQYF. The DNA for the CDR3 is TGTGCCAGCAGCGTAGGACAGGGGCAAGAGACCCAGTACTTC.

The chain's CDR3 is CASSFSGQETQYF. CDR3 DNA sequence: TGCGCCAGCAGTTTCAGCGGGCAAGAGACCCAGTACTTC. The chain links TRBV10-2 to TRBJ2-5, with D possibly being TRBD2 (6 bases). The CDR3 is 13 amino acids. V gave up 5 bases and J gave up 2 bases, with 9 bases separating them. Germline CDR1 WSHSY, CDR2 SAAADI.